This T cell receptor (beta chain) was sequenced in a study of CD8 T cells in Susac syndrome. Study-level information: Among sequenced Susac syndrome patients, five or six had active disease and roughly eight were in remission. Blood was drawn from Susac syndrome patients while they were therapy-naive, on corticosteroids, or on intravenous immunoglobulin alone. Overall study findings and caveats: Susac-specific public clones in total CD8+ repertoires numbered about 17; in CD8+ TEMRA repertoires, they numbered a few.

After extraction with the RNeasy kit, roughly 0.45 to 1 ug of the RNA was reverse transcribed using random hexamers. Via MiXCR, TCRdb re-called the immunoSEQ multiplex PCR reads, giving one row per CDR3 protein. The sample contains more than 80,000 distinct CDR3 sequences, 94% of which appear only once. V lost 5 bases to trimming and J lost 1 base; unmatched junction nucleotides: 4. CDR3 length equals 15 residues. The germline gives CDR1 SEHNR, CDR2 FQNEAQ (reference sequence). Notes on this clonotype: What it recognizes is unknown.

The receptor was isolated from a human donor with Susac syndrome. The chain joins TRBV7-9 to TRBJ2-7; 11 bases agree with TRBD1. Specimen: CD8+ T cells from PBMCs. In DNA form, the CDR3 reads TGTGCCAGCAGCCCCTGGGACAGGGGGTCCTACGAGCAGTACTTC. Amino acid sequence: CASSPWDRGSYEQYF.